This T cell receptor beta chain was sequenced for a study of blood T cell repertoires in COVID-19. CDR1 and CDR2 (germline): LGHDT, YNNKEL (reference sequence). This CDR3 is 13 amino acids long. Trimming left V 8 bases short and J 6 bases short, with 16 bases between. Method: immunoSEQ multiplex PCR; TCRdb's copy keeps in-frame clones and lacks some. The sample includes about 320,000 clones, over 90% of them seen just once. V gene TRBV3-1 (or the pseudogene TRBV3-2) combines with J gene TRBJ1-1, with D maybe TRBD1 (6 bases). This clonotype was sampled from a woman under 40 who had been exposed to COVID-19. Source material: PBMCs or T cells enriched from blood (not recorded which). The CDR3 loop reads CASGSWDNSEAFF. The CDR3 DNA follows: TGTGCCAGCGGATCGTGGGACAATTCTGAAGCTTTCTTT.